These 21 T cell receptor beta chains were all obtained from the same sample, sequenced in a study of cytomegalovirus exposure and HLA in healthy donors. The table came from immunoSEQ multiplex PCR; TCRdb's copy has only in-frame clones and leaves some out. The repertoire consists of about 120,000 clones, with roughly 88% occurring once and the leading ten covering about 6.3%. Sequences were obtained from PBMCs. The receptors were sampled from a woman aged 18-29 years in good health and CMV-seropositive.

The V gene is TRBV5-1, the J gene TRBJ2-2; 13 nucleotides agree with TRBD2. Germline lookup yields CDR1 SGHRS and CDR2 YFSETQ. V trimming: 1 base; J trimming: 5 bases; junction bases outside the gene matches: 8. The CDR3 contains 18 residues. As DNA, the CDR3 is TGCGCCAGCAGCTTGAGGACTAGCGGGGGAGCAAGTACCGGGGAGCTGTTTTTT. It yields the protein CASSLRTSGGASTGELFF.

The chain recombines TRBV6-5 with TRBJ1-4, with D possibly TRBD1 on 6 matching bases. CDR1 and CDR2 (germline): MNHEY, SVGAGI. The CDR3 is 15 amino acids. V was cut by 0 bases and J by 8 bases, with 13 bases left in between. This CDR3 is CASSYSGGRGEKLFF. CDR3 DNA: TGTGCCAGCAGTTACTCAGGGGGAAGGGGGGAAAAACTGTTTTTT.

The chain links TRBV18 to TRBJ2-1; D possibly corresponds to TRBD2 (6 bases). The CDR3 sequence is 12 residues long. The germline V gene has CDR1 KGHSH and CDR2 LQKENI. V lost 6 bases to trimming and J lost 6 bases, with 9 bases between them. CDR3 coding DNA: TGTGCCAGCTCTCCGACTAGCAATGAGCAGTTCTTC. Protein: CASSPTSNEQFF.

This clone showed up just once. This rearrangement joins TRBV6-6 to TRBJ1-6; D is unclear. Trimming shortened V by 5 bases and J by 10 bases, and 18 bases separated the two germline ends. Germline assignment: CDR1 MNHNY and CDR2 SVGAGI (reference sequence). This CDR3 is 15 amino acids long. The CDR3 nucleotides are TGTGCCAGCAGTCAAGTCTATGGTAGAGTCTCACCCCTCCACTTT. Its translation is CASSQVYGRVSPLHF.

V and J are TRBV19 and TRBJ1-5; 8 positions agree with TRBD1. J was trimmed by 2 bases and V by 1 base; bases with no gene match: 10. CDR1 is LNHDA and CDR2 is SQIVND in the germline V gene (reference sequence). This CDR3 comprises 18 residues. The CDR3 sequence is CASSIVLPGTGGNQPQHF. The CDR3 DNA follows: TGTGCCAGTAGTATAGTTTTACCGGGGACAGGCGGCAATCAGCCCCAGCATTTT.

The chain carries TRBV7-6 and TRBJ2-2; TRBD1 is a possible D gene (5 bases). CDR3 length equals 16 residues. V gave up 1 base and J gave up 7 bases, with 16 bases separating them. Germline-derived CDR1 and CDR2 are SGHVS and FNYEAQ. CDR3 DNA: TGTGCCAGCAGCTTAGTACAGGTTAAAGTTTTCGGGGAGCTGTTTTTT. This sequence encodes CASSLVQVKVFGELFF.

The CDR3 DNA is TGTGCCAGCAGCCAAGTAGGGTTCAGGGGCTACAATGAGCAGTTCTTC. Translating it yields CASSQVGFRGYNEQFF. The V gene is TRBV14, the J gene TRBJ2-1, with a tentative D call TRBD1 (6 bases). This CDR3 is 16 amino acids long. Germline CDR1 and CDR2: SGHDN and FVKESK. V lost 1 base and J lost 3, with 13 bases in between.

This clone was picked up one time. The chain links TRBV18 to TRBJ1-1; D is perhaps TRBD1 (6 bases). V was trimmed by 5 bases and J by 1 base, leaving 14 bases between them. The germline CDR1 and CDR2 sequences are KGHSH and LQKENI. This CDR3 contains 15 residues. The DNA for the CDR3 is TGTGCCAGCTCATTCCGGGGGGGGCGGAACACTGAAGCTTTCTTT. Residues: CASSFRGGRNTEAFF.

The gene calls are TRBV13 and TRBJ1-1; D unresolved. Trimming left V 5 bases short and J 7 bases short, with 17 bases between. The V gene's germline CDR1 is PRHDT and CDR2 FYEKMQ (reference sequence). The CDR3 is 14 amino acids. The chain's CDR3 is CASSPWGEPFEAFF. In nucleotides, the CDR3 is TGTGCCAGCAGCCCCTGGGGAGAGCCCTTTGAAGCTTTCTTT.

The chain joins TRBV7-6 to TRBJ2-7, with TRBD1 as a possible D gene (5 bases). The germline V gene encodes CDR1 SGHVS and CDR2 FNYEAQ. This CDR3 is 13 amino acids long. V lost 3 bases to trimming and J lost 3 bases, with 9 bases between them. The chain's CDR3 is CASSFGDSYEQYF. In DNA, the CDR3 is TGTGCCAGCAGCTTCGGAGACAGCTACGAGCAGTACTTC. Supplemented by reference TRBV7-6 and TRBJ2-7, the full variable domain reads GAGVSQSPRYKVTKRGQDVALRCDPISGHVSLYWYRQALGQGPEFLTYFNYEAQQDKSGLPNDRFSAERPEGSISTLTIQRTEQRDSAMYRCASSFGDSYEQYFGPGTRLTVT.

The rearrangement links TRBV6-5 to TRBJ1-2; 9 bases agree with TRBD1. CDR3 length: 15 residues. V was clipped by 2 bases and J by 7 bases; unmatched bases: 8. From germline, CDR1 is MNHEY and CDR2 SVGAGI. The CDR3 loop reads CASSYSQDRGRGYTF. The DNA for the CDR3 is TGTGCCAGCAGTTACAGCCAGGACAGGGGTCGTGGCTACACCTTC.

The rearrangement joins TRBV29-1 to TRBJ2-7, with D possibly matching TRBD2 (6 bases). With 0 bases removed from V and 8 bases from J, the gap between germline ends came to 20 bases. The germline V gene encodes CDR1 SQVTM and CDR2 ANQGSEA. This CDR3 has 15 residues. The CDR3, as DNA: TGCAGCGTTGAAGATCCCCGCGGGGATGGTCGGCAGCAGTACTTC. Translation: CSVEDPRGDGRQQYF.

This clone turned up a few times. V usage is TRBV14 and J usage is TRBJ1-1; D is unclear. The V end was cut by 4 bases, the J end by 3 bases, with 12 bases between. The CDR3 is 14 residues long. In germline, CDR1 is SGHDN, CDR2 FVKESK. CDR3 DNA sequence: TGTGCCAGCAGCCCCAGAGGCGGGGACACTGAAGCTTTCTTT. Translation: CASSPRGGDTEAFF.

This clone appeared a few times. The chain couples TRBV4-3 to TRBJ2-1, with D perhaps matching TRBD1 (6 bases). This CDR3 is built from 17 residues. CDR1 LGHNA and CDR2 YSLEER come from the germline V gene. Trimming stripped 4 bases from V and 9 bases from J, with 25 bases between. CDR3 protein: CASSRQPQGMVVVEQFF. The CDR3, as DNA: TGCGCCAGCAGCCGACAGCCCCAGGGGATGGTCGTTGTTGAGCAGTTCTTC.

This chain joins TRBV7-2 and TRBJ2-4; D uncertain. Trimming removed 4 bases from V and 2 bases from J, with 9 bases in between. The CDR3 runs to 14 residues. From germline, CDR1 is SGHTA and CDR2 FQGNSA. As DNA, the CDR3 is TGTGCCAGCAGCTCGCTACTATCCAAAAACATTCAGTACTTC. It yields the protein CASSSLLSKNIQYF.

The chain carries TRBV5-1 and TRBJ2-3, with 9 bases aligning to TRBD2. V was pared by 0 bases and J by 2 bases, with 4 bases of the junction left unmatched. Looked up from germline, CDR1 is SGHRS and CDR2 is YFSETQ. There are 16 residues in the CDR3. CDR3 sequence: CASSLGLAATTDTQYF. Written as DNA, the CDR3 is TGCGCCAGCAGCTTGGGACTAGCGGCAACCACAGATACGCAGTATTTT.

This chain links TRBV5-8 with TRBJ2-3; D possibly corresponds to TRBD1 (6 bases). V lost 2 bases to trimming and J lost 4 bases, with 8 bases between them. The germline CDR1 and CDR2 sequences are SGHTS and YDEGEE. The CDR3 is 13 residues long. CDR3 coding DNA: TGTGCCAGCAGCTTTCCAGGGGCAGATACGCAGTATTTT. Protein product: CASSFPGADTQYF.

This clone has just a few counts. V usage is TRBV6-1 and J usage is TRBJ1-5, with a possible D match to TRBD1 (5 bases). Germline V lookup: CDR1 MNHNS, CDR2 SASEGT. This CDR3 comprises 14 residues. Trimming stripped 3 bases from V and 2 bases from J, with 8 bases between. The CDR3 is CASSDGGGNQPQHF. The CDR3 region has the DNA TGTGCCAGCAGTGACGGGGGAGGCAATCAGCCCCAGCATTTT.

The chain combines TRBV9 with TRBJ2-1, with D possibly being TRBD1 (6 bases). The CDR3 sequence is 19 residues long. Germline assignment: CDR1 SGDLS and CDR2 YYNGEE. V lost 4 bases to trimming and J lost 0 bases, with 23 bases between them. The CDR3 nucleotides are TGTGCCAGCAGCCATAGGACAGTCGAAATCCCCAGCTCCTACAATGAGCAGTTCTTC. This translates into CASSHRTVEIPSSYNEQFF.

The J gene is TRBJ1-5, the V gene TRBV28; tentatively, D is TRBD1 (5 bases). The V gene lost 3 bases and the J gene lost 2 bases, with 8 bases spanning the gap. The CDR3 has 14 residues. Germline V lookup: CDR1 MDHEN, CDR2 SYDVKM. In DNA form, the CDR3 reads TGTGCCAGCAGTTTTGTACAGGGCAATCAGCCCCAGCATTTT. It is translated as CASSFVQGNQPQHF.

The V and J genes are TRBV7-2 and TRBJ2-7; D is perhaps TRBD2 (6 bases). The ends were cut back, 1 base at V and 2 bases at J, with 12 bases in the middle. Per the germline V gene, CDR1 is SGHTA and CDR2 is FQGNSA. The CDR3 loop spans 15 amino acids. The CDR3, as DNA: TGTGCCAGCAGCTTAGTGGCGGGGCGCACCTACGAGCAGTACTTC. Encoded protein: CASSLVAGRTYEQYF.